What follows describes a single T cell receptor (beta chain). Its antigen is not identified. The ends were cut back, 5 bases at V and 4 bases at J, with 11 bases in the middle. This CDR3 spans 13 amino acids. Germline assignment: CDR1 LNHDA and CDR2 SQIVND (reference sequence). The data derive from a study of cytomegalovirus exposure and HLA in healthy donors. Study background: A prior analysis found 90 million to 120 million unique TCR beta sequences from some 200 million T cells.

Whole-study findings and limits: Differences between HLA loci emerged in a later analysis of TCR association rates, with DRB1 most and HLA-C fewest. Trimming of TCR beta V- and J-genes showed a link, identified in a later analysis, to a missense DCLRE1C variant.

PCR was performed using 60 Vbeta and 13 Jbeta primers. How the authors handled the data: Unique TCR beta chains numbered about 80 million in a later analysis, with around 12 million shared. Profiling relied on immunoSEQ multiplex PCR, and the TCRdb table lists in-frame clones only, not all of them. That table supplies the V and J calls and clone size; D and trimming were determined from the DNA. The sample carries 250,000 to 350,000 clones, more than 80% recorded once. This sequence joins TRBV19 and TRBJ1-1; unclear D gene. The source material was PBMCs. The origin of this receptor is a man in his forties or fifties in good health and CMV-seropositive. This CDR3 is CASSPGRVTEAFF. The CDR3, as DNA: TGTGCCAGTAGTCCCGGGAGAGTCACTGAAGCTTTCTTT.